This TCR beta chain was identified in a study of cytomegalovirus exposure and HLA in healthy donors. Study background: Researchers previously reported finding just under 120 million unique TCR beta sequences from about 200 million T cells. General observations from the study: Apparent HLA restriction characterized most CMV-associated TCR beta chains in a later analysis.

A note on this clone: Its antigen is still unknown.

The CDR3 is 14 residues long. V lost 5 bases, J lost 7 bases, and 7 bases stayed unmatched. Germline CDR1 SEHNR, CDR2 FQNEAQ (reference sequence). PCR primers comprised 60 Vbeta and 13 Jbeta primers. Produced via immunoSEQ multiplex PCR; TCRdb's table is partial and in-frame only. Of 110,000 to 150,000 clones listed, around 80% were seen once; the top ten hold approximately 1.3%. This sequence originates from a male donor in good health and CMV-seropositive. Sequenced input: PBMCs. V usage is TRBV7-9 and J usage is TRBJ2-2, with 7 bases lining up with TRBD2. The CDR3 DNA reads TGTGCCAGCAGCGAAACCGGGAGGATCGGGGAGCTGTTTTTT. Translation gives CASSETGRIGELFF.